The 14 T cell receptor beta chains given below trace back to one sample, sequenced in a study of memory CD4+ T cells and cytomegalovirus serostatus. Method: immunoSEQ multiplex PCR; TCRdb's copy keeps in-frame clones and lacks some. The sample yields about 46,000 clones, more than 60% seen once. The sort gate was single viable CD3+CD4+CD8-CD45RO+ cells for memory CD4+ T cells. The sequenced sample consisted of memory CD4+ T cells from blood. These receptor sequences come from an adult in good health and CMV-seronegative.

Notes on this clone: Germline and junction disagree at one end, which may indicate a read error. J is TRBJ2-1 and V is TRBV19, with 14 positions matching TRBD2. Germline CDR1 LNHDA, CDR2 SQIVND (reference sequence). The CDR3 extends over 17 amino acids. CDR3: CASSIALGLAGGNEQFF. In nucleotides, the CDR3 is TGTGCCAGTAGCATAGCCCTCGGACTAGCGGGGGGCAATGAGCAGTTCTTC.

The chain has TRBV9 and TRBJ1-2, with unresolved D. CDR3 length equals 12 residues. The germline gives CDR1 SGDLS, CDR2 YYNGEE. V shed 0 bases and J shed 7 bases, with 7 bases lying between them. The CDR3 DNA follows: TGTGCCAGCAGCGTAGAAGGTTTTGGCTACACCTTC. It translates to CASSVEGFGYTF.

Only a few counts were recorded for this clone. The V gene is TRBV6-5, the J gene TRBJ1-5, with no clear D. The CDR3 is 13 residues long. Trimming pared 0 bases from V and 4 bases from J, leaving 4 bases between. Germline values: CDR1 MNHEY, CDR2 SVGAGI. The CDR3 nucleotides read TGTGCCAGCAGTTACTCGAGGAATCAGCCCCAGCATTTT. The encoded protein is CASSYSRNQPQHF.

The CDR3 here is CSVEEISNYGYTF. The CDR3 DNA follows: TGCAGCGTTGAAGAGATTAGTAACTATGGCTACACCTTC. The V gene is TRBV29-1, the J gene TRBJ1-2; no definite D call. V shed 0 bases and J shed 1 base, with 6 bases lying between them. The CDR3 consists of 13 residues. Germline loops: CDR1 SQVTM, CDR2 ANQGSEA.

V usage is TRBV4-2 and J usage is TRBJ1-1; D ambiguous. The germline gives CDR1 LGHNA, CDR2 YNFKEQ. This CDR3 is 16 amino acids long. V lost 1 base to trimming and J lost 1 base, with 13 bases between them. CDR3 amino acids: CASSQVLNNWNTEAFF. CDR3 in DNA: TGTGCCAGCAGCCAAGTCTTGAACAACTGGAACACTGAAGCTTTCTTT.

For the CDR3, the DNA is TGTGCCATCAAAGATGATAGGGGCTATGGCTACACCTTC. Translated, it gives CAIKDDRGYGYTF. The rearrangement links TRBV10-3 to TRBJ1-2, with a weak D call TRBD1 (5 bases). The V end was cut by 7 bases, the J end by 4 bases, with 13 bases between. This CDR3 comprises 13 residues. Germline V gene sequence: CDR1 ENHRY, CDR2 SYGVKD.

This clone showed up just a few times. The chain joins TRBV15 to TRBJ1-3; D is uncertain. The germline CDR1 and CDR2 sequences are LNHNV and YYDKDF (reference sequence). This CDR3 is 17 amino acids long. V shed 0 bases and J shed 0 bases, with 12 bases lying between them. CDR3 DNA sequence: TGTGCCACCAGCAGAGATCAGGCACTCCGCTCTGGAAACACCATATATTTT. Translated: CATSRDQALRSGNTIYF.

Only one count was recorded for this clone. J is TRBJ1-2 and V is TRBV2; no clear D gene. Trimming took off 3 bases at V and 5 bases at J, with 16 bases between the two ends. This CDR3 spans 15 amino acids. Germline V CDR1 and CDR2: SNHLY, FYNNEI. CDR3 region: CASSEGGTALYGYTF. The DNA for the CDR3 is TGTGCCAGCAGTGAGGGTGGCACAGCCTTATATGGCTACACCTTC.

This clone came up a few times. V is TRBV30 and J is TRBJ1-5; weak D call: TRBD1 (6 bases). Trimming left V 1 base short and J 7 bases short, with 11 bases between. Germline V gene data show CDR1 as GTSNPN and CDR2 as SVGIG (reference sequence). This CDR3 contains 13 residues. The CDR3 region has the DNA TGTGCCTGGAGTGGAGGACAGTTACAGCCCCAGCATTTT. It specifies CAWSGGQLQPQHF.

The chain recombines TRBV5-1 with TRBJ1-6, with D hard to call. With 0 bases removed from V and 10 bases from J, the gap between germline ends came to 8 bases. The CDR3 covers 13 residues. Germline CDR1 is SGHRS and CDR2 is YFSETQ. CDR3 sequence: CASSLDSWSPLHF. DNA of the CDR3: TGCGCCAGCAGCTTGGACAGTTGGTCACCCCTCCACTTT.

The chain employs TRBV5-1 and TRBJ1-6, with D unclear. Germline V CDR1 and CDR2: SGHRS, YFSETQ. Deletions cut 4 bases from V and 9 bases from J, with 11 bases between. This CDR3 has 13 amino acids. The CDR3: CASSRAGGSPLHF. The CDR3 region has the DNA TGCGCCAGCAGCCGGGCGGGTGGTTCACCCCTCCACTTT.

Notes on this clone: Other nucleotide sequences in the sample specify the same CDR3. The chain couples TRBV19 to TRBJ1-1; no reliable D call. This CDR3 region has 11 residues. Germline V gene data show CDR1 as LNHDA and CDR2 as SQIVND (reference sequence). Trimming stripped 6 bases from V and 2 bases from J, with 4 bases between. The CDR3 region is CASRSNTEAFF. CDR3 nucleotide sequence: TGTGCCAGTAGATCAAACACTGAAGCTTTCTTT.

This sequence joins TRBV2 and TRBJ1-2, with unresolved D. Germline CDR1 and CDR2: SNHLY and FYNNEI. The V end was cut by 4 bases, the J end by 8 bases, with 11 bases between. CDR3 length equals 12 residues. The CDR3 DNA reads TGTGCCAGCAGTGGCGGCCCGGGGGGCTACACCTTC. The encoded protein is CASSGGPGGYTF.

The CDR3 coding sequence is TGTGCCAGCAGCCCCGTGGGTGGGAACACTGAAGCTTTCTTT. Amino acid sequence: CASSPVGGNTEAFF. The chain employs TRBV7-8 and TRBJ1-1; no firm D call. This CDR3 has 14 residues. Trimming removed 5 bases from V and 1 base from J, with 11 bases in between. The germline V gene encodes CDR1 SGHVS and CDR2 FQNEAQ.